This entry lists 11 T cell receptor beta chains sequenced from one sample in a study of blood T cell repertoires in COVID-19. The method was immunoSEQ multiplex PCR; TCRdb's version includes in-frame clones alone and lacks a portion of them. The table lists about 8,000 clones, less than 85% of them singletons. Sample: peripheral blood. The receptors come from a human donor in a cohort sampled during active COVID-19.

J is TRBJ2-7 and V is TRBV5-6; 8 bases are shared with TRBD1. Germline V gene sequence: CDR1 SGHDT, CDR2 YYEEEE. The length of the CDR3 is 16 residues. With 0 bases clipped from V and 1 base from J, the junction kept 6 bases outside the gene matches. The CDR3 bases are TGTGCCAGCAGCTTGGTCGCGAGGACAGGGTCCTACGAGCAGTACGTC. The encoded protein is CASSLVARTGSYEQYV.

This sequence joins TRBV2 and TRBJ1-2; D remains ambiguous. The V end lost 3 bases, the J end lost 3 bases, and 11 bases lay between the germline ends. From germline, CDR1 is SNHLY and CDR2 FYNNEI. This CDR3 is 14 amino acids long. The CDR3 protein is CASSDDNSYYGYTF. The CDR3 coding sequence is TGTGCCAGCAGTGACGACAACTCTTACTATGGCTACACCTTC.

This chain joins TRBV28 and TRBJ2-7; the D gene is possibly TRBD1 (6 bases). With 4 bases removed from V and 7 bases from J, the gap between germline ends came to 17 bases. The CDR3 runs 14 residues. Germline-derived CDR1 and CDR2 are MDHEN and SYDVKM. CDR3 loop: CASSSGTRPWEQYV. The DNA of the CDR3 is TGTGCCAGCAGTTCCGGGACAAGGCCCTGGGAGCAGTACGTC.

The CDR3 protein is CASSEDSTYISYEQYF. CDR3 DNA sequence: TGTGCCAGCAGCGAAGATAGCACTTACATCTCCTACGAGCAGTACTTC. The rearrangement joins TRBV7-9 to TRBJ2-7, with D unresolved. The CDR3 is made up of 16 amino acids. In germline, CDR1 is SEHNR, CDR2 FQNEAQ (reference sequence). V lost 5 bases and J 0 bases, leaving 17 bases between the germline ends.

This clone came up once. J is TRBJ2-2 and V is TRBV10-2; TRBD1 might be the D (5 bases). This CDR3 contains 14 residues. The ends were cut back, 7 bases at V and 2 bases at J, with 11 bases in the middle. The germline CDR1 and CDR2 sequences are WSHSY and SAAADI. The CDR3 nucleotides are TGCGCCAGCAAAAGGCAGGGAAACACCGGGGAGCTGTTTTTT. Translation: CASKRQGNTGELFF.

The chain joins TRBV7-2 to TRBJ1-1, with D perhaps matching TRBD1 (5 bases). Germline V CDR1 and CDR2: SGHTA, FQGNSA. The CDR3 extends over 14 amino acids. Between the trimmed V and J ends, which lost 5 bases and 11 bases, there was a span of 21 bases. CDR3 in DNA: TGTGCCAGCAGCCCCACTAGGGACGGGGGTTGGGCTTTCTTT. This gives the protein CASSPTRDGGWAFF.

In its sample, this clone was seen once. The gene calls are TRBV30 and TRBJ2-3, with 14 positions matching TRBD2. This CDR3 comprises 19 residues. Germline V CDR1 and CDR2: GTSNPN, SVGIG (reference sequence). J was trimmed by 1 base and V by 2 bases; bases with no gene match: 11. The CDR3 coding sequence is TGTGCCTGGAGTCCGAGAACCGGGACTAGCGGGAGTCGCACAGATACGCAGTATTTT. As protein: CAWSPRTGTSGSRTDTQYF.

In its sample, this clone was seen a few times. This sequence joins TRBV7-2 and TRBJ2-7, with 9 bases matching TRBD1. This CDR3 has 15 residues. The trim removed 5 bases at V and 1 base at J, leaving 6 bases unmatched. Germline V lookup: CDR1 SGHTA, CDR2 FQGNSA. This chain's CDR3 is CASSPQTGGSYEQYF. CDR3 DNA sequence: TGTGCCAGCAGCCCCCAGACAGGGGGTTCCTACGAGCAGTACTTC.

This rearrangement joins TRBV18 to TRBJ1-5; D is ambiguous. With 3 bases removed from V and 4 bases from J, the gap between germline ends came to 4 bases. Germline loops: CDR1 KGHSH, CDR2 LQKENI. The CDR3 spans 12 residues. CDR3 sequence reads: CASSPPNQPQHF. CDR3 nucleotides: TGTGCCAGCTCACCCCCGAATCAGCCCCAGCATTTT.

The rearrangement joins TRBV29-1 to TRBJ2-7; TRBD1 matches at 7 bases. The CDR3 is 12 amino acids. CDR1 is SQVTM and CDR2 is ANQGSEA in the germline V gene. V was clipped by 4 bases and J by 6 bases; unmatched bases: 6. CDR3 coding DNA: TGCAGCGTTGCTACACAGGGGACCGAGCAGTACTTC. Translation: CSVATQGTEQYF.

The chain combines TRBV9 with TRBJ2-5; no clear D gene. The V end lost 0 bases, the J end lost 2 bases, and 8 bases lay between the germline ends. This CDR3 contains 14 residues. Germline V gives CDR1 SGDLS, CDR2 YYNGEE. This chain's CDR3 is CASSVGGLQETQYF. The CDR3 nucleotides read TGTGCCAGCAGCGTAGGAGGATTACAAGAGACCCAGTACTTC.